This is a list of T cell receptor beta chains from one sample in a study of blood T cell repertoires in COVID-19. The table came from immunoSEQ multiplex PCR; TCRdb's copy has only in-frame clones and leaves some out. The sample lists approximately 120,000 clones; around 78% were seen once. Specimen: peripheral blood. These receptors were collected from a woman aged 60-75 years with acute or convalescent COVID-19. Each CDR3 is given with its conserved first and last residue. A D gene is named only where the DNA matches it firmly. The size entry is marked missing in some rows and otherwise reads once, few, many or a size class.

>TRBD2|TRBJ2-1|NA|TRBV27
CASSLGGSGSYNEQFF
TGTGCCAGCAGTTTAGGCGGGAGTGGATCCTACAATGAGCAGTTCTTC
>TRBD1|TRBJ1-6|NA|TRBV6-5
CASRGQGAGSPLHF
TGTGCCAGCAGGGGACAGGGGGCTGGTTCACCCCTCCACTTT
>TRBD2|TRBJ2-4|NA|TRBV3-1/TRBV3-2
CASSFSGGFGRDIQYF
TGTGCCAGCAGTTTTAGCGGGGGGTTTGGCAGGGACATTCAGTACTTC
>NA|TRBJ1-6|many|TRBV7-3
CASSPTGGQGSPLHF
TGTGCCAGCAGCCCGACGGGGGGGCAGGGATCACCCCTCCACTTT
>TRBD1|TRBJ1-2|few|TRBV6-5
CASRGGQAPNYGYTF
TGTGCCAGCAGGGGCGGACAGGCGCCCAACTATGGCTACACCTTC
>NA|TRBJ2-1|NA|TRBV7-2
CASSSAAQGAVNEQFF
TGTGCCAGCAGCTCCGCCGCCCAAGGGGCCGTTAATGAGCAGTTCTTC
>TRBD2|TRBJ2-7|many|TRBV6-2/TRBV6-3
CASSLLAGISYEQYF
TGTGCCAGCAGCTTACTAGCGGGAATATCCTACGAGCAGTACTTC
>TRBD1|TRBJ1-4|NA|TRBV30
CAWRGDSHEKLFF
TGTGCCTGGAGGGGGGACAGTCATGAAAAACTGTTTTTT
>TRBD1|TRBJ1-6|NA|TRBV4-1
CASRTLRQGRSPLHF
TGCGCCAGCAGGACACTTCGACAGGGTCGTTCACCCCTCCACTTT
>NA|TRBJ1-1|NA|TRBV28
CASSLRAPGGPNTEAFF
TGTGCCAGCAGTTTACGTGCTCCGGGAGGGCCGAACACTGAAGCTTTCTTT